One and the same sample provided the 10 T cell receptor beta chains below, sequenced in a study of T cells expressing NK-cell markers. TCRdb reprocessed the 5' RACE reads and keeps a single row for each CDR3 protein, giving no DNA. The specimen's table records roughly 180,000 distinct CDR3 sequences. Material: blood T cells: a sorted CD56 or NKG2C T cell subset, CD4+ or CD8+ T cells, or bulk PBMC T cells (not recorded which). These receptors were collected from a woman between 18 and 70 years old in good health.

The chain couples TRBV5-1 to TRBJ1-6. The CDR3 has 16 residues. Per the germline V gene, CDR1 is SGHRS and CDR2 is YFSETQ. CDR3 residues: CASSPDAGASGSPLHF. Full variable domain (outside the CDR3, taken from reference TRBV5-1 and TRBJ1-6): KAGVTQTPRYLIKTRGQQVTLSCSPISGHRSVSWYQQTPGQGLQFLFEYFSETQRNKGNFPGRFSGRQFSNSRSEMNVSTLELGDSALYLCASSPDAGASGSPLHFGNGTRLTVT.

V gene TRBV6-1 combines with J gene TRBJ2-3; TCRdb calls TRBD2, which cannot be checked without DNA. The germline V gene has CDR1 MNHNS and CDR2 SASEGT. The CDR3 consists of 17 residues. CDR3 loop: CASEGLAGAASTDTQYF.

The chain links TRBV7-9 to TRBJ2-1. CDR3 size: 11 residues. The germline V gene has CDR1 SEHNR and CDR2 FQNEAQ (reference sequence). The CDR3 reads CASSIENEQFF.

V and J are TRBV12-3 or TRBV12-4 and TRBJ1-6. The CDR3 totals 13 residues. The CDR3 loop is CASRGYENSPLHF.

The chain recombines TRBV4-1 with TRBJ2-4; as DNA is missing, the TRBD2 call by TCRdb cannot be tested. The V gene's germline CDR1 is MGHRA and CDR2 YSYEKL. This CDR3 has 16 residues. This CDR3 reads CASSQDWDSRRNIQYF.

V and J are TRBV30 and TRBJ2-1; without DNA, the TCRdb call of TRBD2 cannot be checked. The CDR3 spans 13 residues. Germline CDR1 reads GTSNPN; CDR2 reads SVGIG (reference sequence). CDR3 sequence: CAWRRGWDNEQFF.

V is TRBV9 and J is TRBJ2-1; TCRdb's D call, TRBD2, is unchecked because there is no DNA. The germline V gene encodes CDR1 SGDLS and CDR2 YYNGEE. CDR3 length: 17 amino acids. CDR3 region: CASSVARPPGLVHEQFF.

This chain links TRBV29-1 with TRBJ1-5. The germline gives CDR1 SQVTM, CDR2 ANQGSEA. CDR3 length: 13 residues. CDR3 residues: CSVAQHADQPQHF.

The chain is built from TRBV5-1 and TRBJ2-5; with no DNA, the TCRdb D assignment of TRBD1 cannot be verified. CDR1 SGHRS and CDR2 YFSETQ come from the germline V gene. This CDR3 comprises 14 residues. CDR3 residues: CASSLGPPGETQYF.

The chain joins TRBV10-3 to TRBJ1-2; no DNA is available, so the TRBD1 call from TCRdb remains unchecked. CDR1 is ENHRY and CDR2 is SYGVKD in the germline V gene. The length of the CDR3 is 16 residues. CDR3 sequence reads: CAISEEDRAPRRAYTF.